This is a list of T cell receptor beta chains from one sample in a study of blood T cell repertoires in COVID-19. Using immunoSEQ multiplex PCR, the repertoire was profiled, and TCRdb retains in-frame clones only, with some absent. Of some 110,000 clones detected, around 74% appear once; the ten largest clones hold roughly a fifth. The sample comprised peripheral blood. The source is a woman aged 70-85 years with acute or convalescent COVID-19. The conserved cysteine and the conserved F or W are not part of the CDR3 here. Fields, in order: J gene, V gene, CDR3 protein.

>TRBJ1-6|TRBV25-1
ASSTWTGGSSPLH
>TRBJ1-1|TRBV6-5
ASSYSGVNTEAF
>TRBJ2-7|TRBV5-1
ARLSGWGGRGGEQY
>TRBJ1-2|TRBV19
ASSIAWQGGYGYT
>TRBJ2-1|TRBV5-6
ASSFPGGNNEQF
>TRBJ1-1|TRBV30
AWSIGGGGTEAF
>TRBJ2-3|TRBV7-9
ASSLGIGGGQSDTQY
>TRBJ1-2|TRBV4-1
ASRPFVGTGVNYGYT
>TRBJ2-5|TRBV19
ASIDRGQGETQY
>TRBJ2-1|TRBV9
ASSEGTGHLYNEQF
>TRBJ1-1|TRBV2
ASRASGQGNTEAF
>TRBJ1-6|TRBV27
ASSLRDFNSPLH
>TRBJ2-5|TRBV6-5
ASSYLGVGETQY
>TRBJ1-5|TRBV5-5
ASSFPGGGQPQH
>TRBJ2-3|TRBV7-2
ASSLVVLQEQY
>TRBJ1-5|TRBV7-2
ASRGGGTGGNQPQH
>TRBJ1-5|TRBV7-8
ASSLGPGANQPQH
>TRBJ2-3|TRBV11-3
ASSRGGGDTDTQY
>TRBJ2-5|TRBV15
ATSRRSGGQETQY
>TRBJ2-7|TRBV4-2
ASSQRTGVEQY
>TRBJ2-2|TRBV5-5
ASSLEGQGAAGELF
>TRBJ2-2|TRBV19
ASSRDWASTGELF
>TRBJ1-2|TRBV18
ASSREGAFNYGYT
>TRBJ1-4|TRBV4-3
ASSQDWGRNEKLF
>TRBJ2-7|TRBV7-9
ASSRRDTPYEQY
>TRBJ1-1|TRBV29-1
SAREVPAEAF
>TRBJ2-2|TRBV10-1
ASGTGGYGELF
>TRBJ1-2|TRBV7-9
ASSSTRGQDYGYT
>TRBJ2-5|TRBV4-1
ASSPRTTGDGETQY
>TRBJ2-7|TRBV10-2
ASSEAGGRHEQY
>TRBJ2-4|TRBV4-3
ASSENRGLNIQY
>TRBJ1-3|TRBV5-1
ASSLAGASGNTIY
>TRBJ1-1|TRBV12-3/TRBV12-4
ASSHRLGAF
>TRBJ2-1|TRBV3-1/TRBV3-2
ASSERGGLYEQF
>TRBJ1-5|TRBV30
AWSVSSTGPRPQH
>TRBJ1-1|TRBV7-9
ASSLAHNGEAF
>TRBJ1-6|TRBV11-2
ASSLELNSPLH
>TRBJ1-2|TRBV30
AYSGQGRHT
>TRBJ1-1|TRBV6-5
ASSYTRTPNTEAF
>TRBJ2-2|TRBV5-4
ASSLGVSSRGTGELF
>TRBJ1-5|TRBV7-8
ASSLGGDQPQH
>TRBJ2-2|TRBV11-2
ASSSPIRGRYTGELF
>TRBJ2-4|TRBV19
AVRDRGRGDIQY
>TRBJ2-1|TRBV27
ASRFVTSGDFEQF
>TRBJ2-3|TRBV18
ASSPAGDTQY
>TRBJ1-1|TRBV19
ASSSRVTFTEAF
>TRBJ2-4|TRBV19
ASSIQGLKNIQY
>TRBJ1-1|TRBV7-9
ASSRQYTEAF
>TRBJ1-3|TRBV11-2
ASSLGTVSGNTIY
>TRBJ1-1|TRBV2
ASSDGLLGNTEAF
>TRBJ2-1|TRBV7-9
ASSLGQGPYNEQF
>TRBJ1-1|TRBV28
ASSRQNGRNTEAF
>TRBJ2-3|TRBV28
ASRPGTLDTQY